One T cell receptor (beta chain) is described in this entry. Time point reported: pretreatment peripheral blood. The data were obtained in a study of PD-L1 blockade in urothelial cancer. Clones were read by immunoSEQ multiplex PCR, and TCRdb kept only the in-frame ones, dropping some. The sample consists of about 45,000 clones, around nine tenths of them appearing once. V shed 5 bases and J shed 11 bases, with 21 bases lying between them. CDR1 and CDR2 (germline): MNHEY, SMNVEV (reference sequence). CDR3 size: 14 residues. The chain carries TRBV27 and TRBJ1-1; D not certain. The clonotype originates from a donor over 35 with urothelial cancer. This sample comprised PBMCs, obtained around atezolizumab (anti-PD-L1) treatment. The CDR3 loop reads CASSPQQNTGMAFF. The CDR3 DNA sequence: TGTGCCAGCAGTCCCCAACAAAACACGGGGATGGCTTTCTTT.